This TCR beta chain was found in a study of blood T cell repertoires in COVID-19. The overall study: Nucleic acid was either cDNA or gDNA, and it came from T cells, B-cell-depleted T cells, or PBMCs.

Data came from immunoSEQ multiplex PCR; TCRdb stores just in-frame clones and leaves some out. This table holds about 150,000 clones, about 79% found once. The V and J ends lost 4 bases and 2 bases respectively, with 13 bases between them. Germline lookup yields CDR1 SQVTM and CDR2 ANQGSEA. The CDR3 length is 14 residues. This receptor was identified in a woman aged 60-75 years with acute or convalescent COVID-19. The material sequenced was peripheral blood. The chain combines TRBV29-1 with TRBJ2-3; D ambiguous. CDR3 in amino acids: CSVGSEKVTDTQYF. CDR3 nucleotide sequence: TGCAGCGTTGGTTCGGAGAAAGTCACAGATACGCAGTATTTT.